This TCR beta chain was recorded in a study of cytomegalovirus exposure and HLA in healthy donors. As for this clone: Its antigen is as yet unknown.

Study observations and caveats: Later analysis showed most CMV-associated TCR beta chains appearing HLA-restricted. A link between a missense DCLRE1C variant and TCR beta V- and J-gene trimming emerged from a later analysis. Most TCR sequences proved rare, with some public TCRs found in many donors.

The ends were cut back, 4 bases at V and 0 bases at J, with 14 bases in the middle. CDR3 length: 17 amino acids. Looked up from germline, CDR1 is SGHRS and CDR2 is YFSETQ. Primers included in the PCR were 60 Vbeta and 13 Jbeta primers. Libraries were prepared by immunoSEQ multiplex PCR; TCRdb keeps only in-frame clonotypes and omits some of them. The sample has roughly 120,000 clones; around 77% are singletons. The TCR sequence derives from a human donor in good health. This rearrangement joins TRBV5-1 to TRBJ2-6; D ambiguous. The sample taken for sequencing was PBMCs. The CDR3 bases are TGCGCCAGCAGCCCCAACCCCGGTTTCTCTGGGGCCAACGTCCTGACTTTC. Translation: CASSPNPGFSGANVLTF.